These 17 T cell receptor beta chains came from one sample sequenced in a study of T cell changes during pregnancy in multiple sclerosis. Assay used: immunoSEQ multiplex PCR; TCRdb lists only in-frame clones, some missing. The top ten hold approximately 1.8% of the sample, which has about 67,000 clones, 90% to 95% seen once. The starting material was peripheral blood, obtained in the first trimester of pregnancy. The source is a female donor in good health, enrolled as a control in a pregnancy study.

The genes are TRBV7-9 and TRBJ2-1; TRBD2 agrees at 8 bases. V dropped 5 bases and J dropped 14; count of bases not matched to a gene: 8. This CDR3 spans 12 amino acids. Germline V gene sequence: CDR1 SEHNR, CDR2 FQNEAQ (reference sequence). The CDR3 here is CASSPKGLGKFF. The DNA for the CDR3 is TGTGCCAGCAGCCCCAAGGGACTAGGAAAGTTCTTC.

The V gene is TRBV5-1, the J gene TRBJ2-3; D ambiguous. CDR1 and CDR2 (germline): SGHRS, YFSETQ. The CDR3 extends over 14 amino acids. Trimming shortened V by 0 bases and J by 0 bases, and 5 bases separated the two germline ends. CDR3 DNA: TGCGCCAGCAGCTTGGACACAAGCACAGATACGCAGTATTTT. This codes for CASSLDTSTDTQYF.

The chain combines TRBV5-4 with TRBJ2-2; D unresolved. This CDR3 comprises 13 residues. CDR1 and CDR2 from the germline V gene are SGHNT and YYREEE (reference sequence). The V end lost 4 bases, the J end lost 4 bases, and 8 bases lay between the germline ends. The CDR3 DNA is TGTGCCAGCAGCCTGACGGGCACCGGGGAGCTGTTTTTT. Its protein product is CASSLTGTGELFF. Combining the CDR3 with reference TRBV5-4 and TRBJ2-2 gives the whole variable domain ETGVTQSPTHLIKTRGQQVTLRCSSQSGHNTVSWYQQALGQGPQFIFQYYREEENGRGNFPPRFSGLQFPNYSSELNVNALELDDSALYLCASSLTGTGELFFGEGSRLTVL.

The chain has TRBV27 and TRBJ2-1; 8 bases are shared with TRBD1. This CDR3 spans 14 amino acids. The trim removed 3 bases at V and 12 bases at J, leaving 10 bases unmatched. Germline V lookup: CDR1 MNHEY, CDR2 SMNVEV (reference sequence). The CDR3: CASSFRGADRGQFF. CDR3 bases: TGTGCCAGCAGTTTCAGGGGGGCTGACAGGGGGCAGTTCTTC.

The V call is TRBV2, the J call TRBJ2-5; 8 nucleotides line up with TRBD1. Germline values: CDR1 SNHLY, CDR2 FYNNEI. The V segment lost 7 bases and the J segment 4 bases; nucleotides outside the gene matches: 8. This CDR3 is 14 amino acids long. DNA of the CDR3: TGTGCCAGCATGGACCCAGGGGGCGGAGAGACCCAGTACTTC. The encoded protein is CASMDPGGGETQYF.

The chain uses TRBV28 and TRBJ1-4; TRBD1 is a possible D gene (5 bases). Trimming shortened V by 3 bases and J by 0 bases, and 14 bases separated the two germline ends. This CDR3 comprises 17 residues. CDR1 is MDHEN and CDR2 is SYDVKM in the germline V gene. CDR3 amino acids: CASSFMAGFTTNEKLFF. The CDR3 bases are TGTGCCAGCAGTTTTATGGCAGGGTTCACAACTAATGAAAAACTGTTTTTT.

This rearrangement joins TRBV30 to TRBJ1-1; D is undetermined. Trimming removed 0 bases from V and 3 bases from J, with 11 bases in between. Germline V gene lookup returns CDR1 GTSNPN and CDR2 SVGIG (reference sequence). CDR3 length: 14 amino acids. The CDR3 region has the DNA TGTGCCTGGAGTGTGGCGTACGGGGACACTGAAGCTTTCTTT. Residues: CAWSVAYGDTEAFF.

This clone has more than one count but fewer than ten. The chain combines TRBV30 with TRBJ1-1; TRBD1 aligns across 10 bases. Trimming took 3 bases from V and 3 from J; bases not matched to a gene: 1. CDR3 length: 13 amino acids. Germline V lookup: CDR1 GTSNPN, CDR2 SVGIG (reference sequence). This CDR3 reads CAWRDRGDTEAFF. The CDR3 coding sequence is TGTGCCTGGAGGGACAGGGGGGACACTGAAGCTTTCTTT.

J is TRBJ2-2 and V is TRBV19; 11 positions match TRBD2. The trim removed 3 bases at V and 7 bases at J, leaving 10 bases unmatched. This CDR3 is 17 amino acids long. Germline CDR1 is LNHDA and CDR2 is SQIVND (reference sequence). CDR3 bases: TGTGCCAGTAGTATTCCGGCTAGCGGGAGGATGGGCGGGGAGCTGTTTTTT. Protein sequence: CASSIPASGRMGGELFF. The full variable domain, with the rest looked up from reference TRBV19 and TRBJ2-2, is DGGITQSPKYLFRKEGQNVTLSCEQNLNHDAMYWYRQDPGQGLRLIYYSQIVNDFQKGDIAEGYSVSREKKESFPLTVTSAQKNPTAFYLCASSIPASGRMGGELFFGEGSRLTVL.

The CDR3 sequence is CASRTPGRGETNEAFF. CDR3 nucleotides: TGCGCCAGCAGAACCCCGGGCAGGGGGGAAACGAATGAAGCTTTCTTT. This chain uses TRBV4-1 with TRBJ1-1, with 7 bases aligning to TRBD1. Germline CDR1 and CDR2: MGHRA and YSYEKL. This CDR3 contains 16 residues. V lost 6 bases to trimming and J lost 7 bases; unmatched junction nucleotides: 17.

The chain carries TRBV9 and TRBJ2-7; tentatively, D is TRBD1 (6 bases). This CDR3 is built from 14 residues. Trimming left V 2 bases short and J 2 bases short, with 11 bases between. Looked up from germline, CDR1 is SGDLS and CDR2 is YYNGEE. The chain's CDR3 is CASSVSTGPYEQYF. The CDR3 DNA is TGTGCCAGCAGCGTTTCTACAGGGCCCTACGAGCAGTACTTC. Full variable domain (rest looked up from reference TRBV9 and TRBJ2-7): DSGVTQTPKHLITATGQRVTLRCSPRSGDLSVYWYQQSLDQGLQFLIQYYNGEERAKGNILERFSAQQFPDLHSELNLSSLELGDSALYFCASSVSTGPYEQYFGPGTRLTVT.

The chain joins TRBV27 to TRBJ2-2; TRBD2 might be the D (6 bases). This CDR3 spans 14 amino acids. Germline V gene data show CDR1 as MNHEY and CDR2 as SMNVEV (reference sequence). V lost 3 bases, J lost 7 bases, and 12 bases lay in between. The CDR3 bases are TGTGCCAGCAGTTTTGGAGGGGTGGGCGGGGAGCTGTTTTTT. As protein: CASSFGGVGGELFF.

The genes are TRBV4-2 and TRBJ2-7; the match to TRBD2 covers 9 bases. The junction had 8 bases not matched to a gene; V was cut back by 1 base and J by 4 bases. The length of the CDR3 is 16 residues. Germline V CDR1 and CDR2: LGHNA, YNFKEQ. The DNA of the CDR3 is TGTGCCAGCAGCCAAGCTAGTCGGGCGGGAGGGTACGAGCAGTACTTC. This codes for CASSQASRAGGYEQYF.

The V call is TRBV19, the J call TRBJ2-2; D perhaps matches TRBD2 (7 bases). Germline CDR1 reads LNHDA; CDR2 reads SQIVND (reference sequence). This CDR3 spans 14 amino acids. V was clipped by 7 bases and J by 3 bases, with 12 bases between them. The CDR3 DNA reads TGTGCCAGTACCAGGGGAGGGGACACCGGGGAGCTGTTTTTT. It encodes CASTRGGDTGELFF.

The chain has TRBV18 and TRBJ2-4, with D tentatively TRBD1 (6 bases). Trimming stripped 2 bases from V and 2 bases from J, with 7 bases between. The CDR3 spans 14 residues. Germline-derived CDR1 and CDR2 are KGHSH and LQKENI. The CDR3 DNA sequence: TGTGCCAGCTCACCAAGGGGGACCAAAAACATTCAGTACTTC. Protein sequence: CASSPRGTKNIQYF.

The J gene is TRBJ2-5, the V gene TRBV19; no clear D gene. V lost 5 bases, J lost 2 bases, and 15 bases lay in between. The CDR3 length is 15 residues. The germline V gene encodes CDR1 LNHDA and CDR2 SQIVND (reference sequence). The CDR3 loop reads CASSPSQLQQETQYF. In DNA, the CDR3 is TGTGCCAGTAGTCCATCACAGTTACAACAAGAGACCCAGTACTTC.

The chain couples TRBV7-9 to TRBJ2-7; 8 bases map to TRBD2. Germline values: CDR1 SEHNR, CDR2 FQNEAQ (reference sequence). The V gene end was trimmed by 6 bases and the J gene end by 2 bases; junction bases not matched to a gene: 9. This CDR3 spans 15 amino acids. The CDR3 region has the DNA TGTGCCAGCAGAAGGGGGTTTAGCGGGGCCTACGAGCAGTACTTC. It specifies CASRRGFSGAYEQYF.